The following is a T cell receptor (beta chain) sequence with its context. As yet, its antigen is unknown. This specimen belongs to a study of cytomegalovirus exposure and HLA in healthy donors. The overall study: The approximately 130 validation repertoires and the approximately 630 first-cohort repertoires shared a platform, a later analysis reported. Study-wide findings and caveats: Investigators reported 150 to 200 TCR beta chains as tied to cytomegalovirus.

Using immunoSEQ multiplex PCR, the repertoire was profiled, and TCRdb retains in-frame clones only, with some absent. The data hold 60,000 or so clones, with just over 90% observed a single time. CDR1 and CDR2 from the germline V gene are MDHEN and SYDVKM. The CDR3 extends over 15 amino acids. Trimming took off 6 bases at V and 3 bases at J, with 15 bases between the two ends. From the approximately 120-subject validation cohort, which was separate from the approximately 700-subject first cohort, the donors were drawn. The receptor comes from a young woman in good health and CMV-seronegative. V is TRBV28 and J is TRBJ1-5; perhaps TRBD1 as D (6 bases). Sequencing was carried out using PBMCs. CDR3 bases: TGTGCCAGCAGGGACCGGGGGGCGGACAATCAGCCCCAGCATTTT. Residues: CASRDRGADNQPQHF.